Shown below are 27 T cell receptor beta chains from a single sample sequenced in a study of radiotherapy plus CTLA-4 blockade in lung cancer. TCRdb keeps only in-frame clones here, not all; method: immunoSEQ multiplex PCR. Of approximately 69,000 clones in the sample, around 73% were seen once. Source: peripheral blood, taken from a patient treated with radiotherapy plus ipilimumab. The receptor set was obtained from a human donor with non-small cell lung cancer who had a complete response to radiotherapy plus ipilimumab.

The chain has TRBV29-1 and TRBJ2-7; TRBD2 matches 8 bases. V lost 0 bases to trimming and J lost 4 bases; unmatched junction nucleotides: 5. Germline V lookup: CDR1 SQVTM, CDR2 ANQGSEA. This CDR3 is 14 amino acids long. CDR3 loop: CSVEDREGGYEQYF. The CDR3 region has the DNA TGCAGCGTTGAAGATCGGGAGGGAGGATACGAGCAGTACTTC.

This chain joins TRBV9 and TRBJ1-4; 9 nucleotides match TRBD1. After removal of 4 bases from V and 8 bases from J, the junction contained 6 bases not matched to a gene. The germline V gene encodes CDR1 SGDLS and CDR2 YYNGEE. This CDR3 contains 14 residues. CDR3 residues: CASSPGTGLEKLFF. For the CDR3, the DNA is TGTGCCAGCAGCCCAGGGACAGGGTTGGAAAAACTGTTTTTT.

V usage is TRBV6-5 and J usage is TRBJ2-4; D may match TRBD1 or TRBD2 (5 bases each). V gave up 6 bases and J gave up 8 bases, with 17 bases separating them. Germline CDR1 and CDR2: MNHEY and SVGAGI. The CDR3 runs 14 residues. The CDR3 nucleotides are TGTGCCAGCAGACACCGGGACGGAGATCACATTCAGTACTTC. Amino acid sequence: CASRHRDGDHIQYF.

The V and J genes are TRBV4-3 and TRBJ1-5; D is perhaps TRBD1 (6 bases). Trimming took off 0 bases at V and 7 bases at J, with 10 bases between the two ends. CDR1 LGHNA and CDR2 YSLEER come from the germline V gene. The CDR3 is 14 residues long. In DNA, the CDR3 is TGCGCCAGCAGCCAAGACAGGGGAAGGCAGCCCCAGCATTTT. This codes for CASSQDRGRQPQHF.

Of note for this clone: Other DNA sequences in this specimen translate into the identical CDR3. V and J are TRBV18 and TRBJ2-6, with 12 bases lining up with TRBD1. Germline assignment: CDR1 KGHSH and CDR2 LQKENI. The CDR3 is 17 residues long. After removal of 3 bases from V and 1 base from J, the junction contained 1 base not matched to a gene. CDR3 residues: CASSPGQGASGANVLTF. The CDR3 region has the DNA TGTGCCAGCTCACCGGGACAGGGGGCTTCTGGGGCCAACGTCCTGACTTTC.

The CDR3 sequence: CASSLGVAGATSYNEQFF. The CDR3 nucleotides are TGTGCCAGCAGCTTAGGTGTAGCGGGAGCAACCTCCTACAATGAGCAGTTCTTC. The gene calls are TRBV7-2 and TRBJ2-1; 9 nucleotides align to TRBD2. The CDR3 is made up of 18 amino acids. Trimming took 1 base from V and 0 from J; bases not matched to a gene: 7. The germline V gene has CDR1 SGHTA and CDR2 FQGNSA.

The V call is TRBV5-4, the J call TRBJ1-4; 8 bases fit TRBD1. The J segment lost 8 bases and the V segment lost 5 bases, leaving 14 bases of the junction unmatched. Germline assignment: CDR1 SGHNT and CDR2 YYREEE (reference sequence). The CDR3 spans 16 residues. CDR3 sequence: CASSQSNTGGKEKLFF. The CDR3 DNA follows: TGTGCCAGCAGTCAGTCTAATACAGGGGGTAAAGAAAAACTGTTTTTT.

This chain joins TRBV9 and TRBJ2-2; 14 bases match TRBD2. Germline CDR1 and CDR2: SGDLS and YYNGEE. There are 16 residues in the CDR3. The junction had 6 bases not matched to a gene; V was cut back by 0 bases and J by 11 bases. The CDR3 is CASSVASGLAGGELFF. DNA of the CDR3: TGTGCCAGCAGCGTAGCGTCCGGACTAGCGGGAGGAGAGCTGTTTTTT.

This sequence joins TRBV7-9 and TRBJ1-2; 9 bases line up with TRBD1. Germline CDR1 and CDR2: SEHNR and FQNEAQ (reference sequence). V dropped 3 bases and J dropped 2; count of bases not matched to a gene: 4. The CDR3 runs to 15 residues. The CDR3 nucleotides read TGTGCCAGCAGCTTCGGTACAGGGGGCAACTATGGCTACACCTTC. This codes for CASSFGTGGNYGYTF.

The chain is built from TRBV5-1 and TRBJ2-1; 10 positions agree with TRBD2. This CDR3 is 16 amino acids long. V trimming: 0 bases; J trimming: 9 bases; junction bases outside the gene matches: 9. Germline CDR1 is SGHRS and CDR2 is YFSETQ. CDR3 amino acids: CASSLARLAGVSEQFF. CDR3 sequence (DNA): TGCGCCAGCAGCTTGGCCCGGCTAGCGGGAGTCAGTGAGCAGTTCTTC.

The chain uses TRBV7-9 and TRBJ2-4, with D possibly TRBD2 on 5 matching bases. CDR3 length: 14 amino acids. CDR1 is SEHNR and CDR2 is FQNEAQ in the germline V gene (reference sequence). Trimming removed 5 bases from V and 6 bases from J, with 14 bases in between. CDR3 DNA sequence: TGTGCCAGCAGCCCCGGACTGATCACAAACATTCAGTACTTC. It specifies CASSPGLITNIQYF.

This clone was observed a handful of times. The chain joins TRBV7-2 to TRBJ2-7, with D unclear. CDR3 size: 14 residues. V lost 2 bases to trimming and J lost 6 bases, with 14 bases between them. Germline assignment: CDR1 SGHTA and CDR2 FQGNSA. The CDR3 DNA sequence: TGTGCCAGCAGCTTAACTCTCTTGGGGTTCGAGCAGTACTTC. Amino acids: CASSLTLLGFEQYF.

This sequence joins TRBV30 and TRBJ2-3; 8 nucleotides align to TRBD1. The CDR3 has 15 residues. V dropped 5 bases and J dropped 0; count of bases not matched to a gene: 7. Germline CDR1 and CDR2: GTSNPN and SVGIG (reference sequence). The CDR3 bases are TGTGCCTGGGAGCCGGGACAGGCTAGCACAGATACGCAGTATTTT. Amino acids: CAWEPGQASTDTQYF.

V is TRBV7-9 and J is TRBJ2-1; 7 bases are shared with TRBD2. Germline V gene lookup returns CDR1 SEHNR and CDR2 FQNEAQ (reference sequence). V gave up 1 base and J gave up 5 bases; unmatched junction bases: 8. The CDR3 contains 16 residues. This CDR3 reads CASSLVGGRGHNEQFF. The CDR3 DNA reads TGTGCCAGCAGCTTAGTGGGCGGGAGAGGGCACAATGAGCAGTTCTTC.

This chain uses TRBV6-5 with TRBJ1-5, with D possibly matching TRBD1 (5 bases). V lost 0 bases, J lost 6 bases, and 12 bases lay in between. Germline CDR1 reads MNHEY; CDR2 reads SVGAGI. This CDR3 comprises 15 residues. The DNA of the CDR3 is TGTGCCAGCAGTTACTCTCAGGGAATGGGTCAGCCCCAGCATTTT. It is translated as CASSYSQGMGQPQHF.

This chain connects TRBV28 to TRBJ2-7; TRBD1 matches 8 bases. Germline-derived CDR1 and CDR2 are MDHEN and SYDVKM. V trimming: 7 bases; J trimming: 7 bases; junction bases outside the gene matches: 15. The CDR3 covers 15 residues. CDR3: CASMPNHGRGREQYV. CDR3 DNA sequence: TGTGCCAGCATGCCGAACCACGGCAGGGGGCGGGAGCAGTACGTC.

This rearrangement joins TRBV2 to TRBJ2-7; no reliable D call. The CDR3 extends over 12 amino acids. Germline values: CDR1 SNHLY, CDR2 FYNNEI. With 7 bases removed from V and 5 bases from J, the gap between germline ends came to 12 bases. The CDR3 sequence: CASIRAGHEQYF. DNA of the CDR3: TGTGCCAGCATTCGGGCCGGACACGAGCAGTACTTC.

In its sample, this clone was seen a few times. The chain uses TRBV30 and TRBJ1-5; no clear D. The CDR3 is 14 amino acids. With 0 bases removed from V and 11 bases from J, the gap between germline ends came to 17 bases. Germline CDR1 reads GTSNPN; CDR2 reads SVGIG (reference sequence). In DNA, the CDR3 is TGTGCCTGGAGTGTACTAGGCGGAGCCGGAGCCCAGCATTTT. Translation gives CAWSVLGGAGAQHF.

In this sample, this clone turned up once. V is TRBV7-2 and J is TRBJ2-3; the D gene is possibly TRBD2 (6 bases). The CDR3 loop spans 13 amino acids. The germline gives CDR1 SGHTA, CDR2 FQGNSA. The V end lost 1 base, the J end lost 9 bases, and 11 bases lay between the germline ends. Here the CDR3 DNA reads TGTGCCAGCAGCTTAGGGGGGGTACCAACGCAGTATTTT. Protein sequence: CASSLGGVPTQYF.

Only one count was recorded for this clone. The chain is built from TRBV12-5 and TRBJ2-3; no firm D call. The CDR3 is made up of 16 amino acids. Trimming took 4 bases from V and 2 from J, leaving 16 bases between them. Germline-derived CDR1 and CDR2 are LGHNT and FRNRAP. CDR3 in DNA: TGTGCTAGTGGTTCTGGGATAGTACCAACCACAGATACGCAGTATTTT. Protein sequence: CASGSGIVPTTDTQYF.

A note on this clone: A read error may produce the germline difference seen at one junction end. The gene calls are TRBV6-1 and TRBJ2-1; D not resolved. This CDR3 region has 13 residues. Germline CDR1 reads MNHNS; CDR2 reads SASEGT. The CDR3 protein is CNTYSYSNNEQFF. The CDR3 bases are TGTAATACTTACTCCTACTCCAACAATGAGCAGTTCTTC.

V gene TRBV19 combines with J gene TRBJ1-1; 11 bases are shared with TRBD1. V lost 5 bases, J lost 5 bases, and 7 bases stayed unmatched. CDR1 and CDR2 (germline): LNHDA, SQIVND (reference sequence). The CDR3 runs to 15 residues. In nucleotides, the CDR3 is TGTGCCAGTAGTCTCGGACAGGGGGCTCTAACTGAAGCTTTCTTT. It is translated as CASSLGQGALTEAFF.

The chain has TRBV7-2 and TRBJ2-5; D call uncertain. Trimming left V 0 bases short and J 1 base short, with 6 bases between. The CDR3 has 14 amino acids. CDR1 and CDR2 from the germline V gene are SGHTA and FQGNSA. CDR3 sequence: CASSLAQAQETQYF. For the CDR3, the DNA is TGTGCCAGCAGCTTAGCGCAAGCCCAAGAGACCCAGTACTTC.

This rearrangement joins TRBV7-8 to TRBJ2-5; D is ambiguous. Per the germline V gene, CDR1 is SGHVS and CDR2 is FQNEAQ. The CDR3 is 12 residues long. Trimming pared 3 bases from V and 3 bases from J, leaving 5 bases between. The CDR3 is CASSLGKETQYF. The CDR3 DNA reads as TGTGCCAGCAGCTTGGGCAAAGAGACCCAGTACTTC.

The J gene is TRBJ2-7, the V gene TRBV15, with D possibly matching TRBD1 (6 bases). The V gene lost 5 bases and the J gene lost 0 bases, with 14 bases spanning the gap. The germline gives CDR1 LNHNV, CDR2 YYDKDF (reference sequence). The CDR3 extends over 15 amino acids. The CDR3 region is CATSRTGQLSYEQYF. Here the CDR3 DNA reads TGTGCCACCAGCCGCACCGGACAGCTCTCCTACGAGCAGTACTTC.

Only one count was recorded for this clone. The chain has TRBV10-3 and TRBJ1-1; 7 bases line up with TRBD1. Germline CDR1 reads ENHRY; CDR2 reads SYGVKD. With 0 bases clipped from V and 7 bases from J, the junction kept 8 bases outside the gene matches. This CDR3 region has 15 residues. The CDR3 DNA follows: TGTGCCATCAGTGAGTCTGGGGCAGGGGGAAGTGAAGCTTTCTTT. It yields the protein CAISESGAGGSEAFF.

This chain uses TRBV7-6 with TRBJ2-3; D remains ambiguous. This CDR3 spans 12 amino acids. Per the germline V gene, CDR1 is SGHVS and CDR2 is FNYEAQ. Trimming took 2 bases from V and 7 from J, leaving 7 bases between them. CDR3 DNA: TGTGCCAGCAGCTTAATACAAAATACGCAGTATTTT. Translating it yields CASSLIQNTQYF.